A single sample gave rise to the 25 T cell receptor beta chains below, sequenced in a study of T cells in Graves' hyperthyroidism and ophthalmopathy. Authors of the study amplified TCR beta CDR3 regions from RNA transcripts. HTBI primers drove first-round RT-PCR of the TCR CDR3. TCRdb re-analysed the multiplex PCR reads in MiXCR, keeping a single row per CDR3 protein. The table includes around 420,000 distinct CDR3 sequences, 15% to 17% detected once. Sequenced material: blood. These receptors originate from a woman aged 18-29 years with Graves' hyperthyroidism.

J is TRBJ1-1 and V is TRBV2, with a weak D call TRBD1 (5 bases). The CDR3 is 14 amino acids. V was trimmed by 10 bases and J by 2 bases, leaving 17 bases between them. The germline V gene has CDR1 SNHLY and CDR2 FYNNEI. The CDR3 coding sequence is TGTGCCACCAGAGCGGGACGGGGCAACACTGAAGCTTTCTTT. Protein sequence: CATRAGRGNTEAFF.

The table lists this clonotype with a few counts. V and J are TRBV7-9 and TRBJ2-1; TRBD2 matches 8 bases. The CDR3 runs 17 residues. V dropped 3 bases and J dropped 6; count of bases not matched to a gene: 13. Germline CDR1 and CDR2: SEHNR and FQNEAQ (reference sequence). CDR3 region: CASSFRAGTRWFNEQFF. In nucleotides, the CDR3 is TGTGCCAGCAGCTTTAGGGCCGGGACTAGGTGGTTCAATGAGCAGTTCTTC. Filled out from reference TRBV7-9 and TRBJ2-1, the complete variable domain reads DTGVSQNPRHKITKRGQNVTFRCDPISEHNRLYWYRQTLGQGPEFLTYFQNEAQLEKSRLLSDRFSAERPKGSFSTLEIQRTEQGDSAMYLCASSFRAGTRWFNEQFFGPGTRLTVL.

The sample holds a few counts of this clonotype. CDR3 protein: CASSRSGFPGNTIYF. The DNA for the CDR3 is TGTGCCAGCAGTCGGTCCGGGTTCCCTGGAAACACCATATATTTT. The chain recombines TRBV12-3 or TRBV12-4 with TRBJ1-3, with unresolved D. CDR3 length equals 15 residues. V lost 5 bases and J 2 bases, leaving 13 bases between the germline ends.

This clonotype was counted ten times or more. The chain has TRBV18 and TRBJ1-5; no definite D call. CDR3 length: 14 residues. V was pared by 3 bases and J by 7 bases, with 13 bases between. Germline CDR1 KGHSH, CDR2 LQKENI. The CDR3 region has the DNA TGTGCCAGCTCACCGTACACCTCTTCCCAGCCCCAGCATTTT. Amino acids: CASSPYTSSQPQHF.

In its sample, this clonotype was seen many times. This sequence joins TRBV3-1 and TRBJ2-2, with 8 bases matching TRBD2. The CDR3 has 17 amino acids. V was clipped by 1 base and J by 7 bases; unmatched bases: 11. Germline values: CDR1 LGHDT, CDR2 YNNKEL (reference sequence). For the CDR3, the DNA is TGTGCCAGCAGCCAAGCCGGGACTAGAATCGTCATCGGGGAGCTGTTTTTT. It is translated as CASSQAGTRIVIGELFF.

V and J are TRBV4-1 and TRBJ2-1; TRBD2 matches 8 bases. Looked up from germline, CDR1 is MGHRA and CDR2 is YSYEKL. This CDR3 spans 14 amino acids. V lost 3 bases to trimming and J lost 9 bases; unmatched junction nucleotides: 7. Here the CDR3 reads CASSQAGGRGEQFF. The CDR3 DNA reads TGCGCCAGCAGCCAGGCGGGAGGAAGGGGTGAGCAGTTCTTC.

This clonotype was observed many times. The chain uses TRBV11-2 and TRBJ2-1, with TRBD2 identical over 7 bases. The trim removed 1 base at V and 9 bases at J, leaving 6 bases unmatched. Germline assignment: CDR1 SGHAT and CDR2 FQNNGV. This CDR3 comprises 14 residues. This CDR3 is CASSLAGRFAEQFF. The CDR3, as DNA: TGTGCCAGCAGCTTAGCCGGGAGGTTCGCTGAGCAGTTCTTC. Full variable domain (missing parts from reference TRBV11-2 and TRBJ2-1): EAGVAQSPRYKIIEKRQSVAFWCNPISGHATLYWYQQILGQGPKLLIQFQNNGVVDDSQLPKDRFSAERLKGVDSTLKIQPAKLEDSAVYLCASSLAGRFAEQFFGPGTRLTVL.

This clonotype was seen at least ten times. The rearrangement links TRBV6-2 or TRBV6-3 to TRBJ1-1; 9 bases match TRBD1. Germline CDR1 reads MNHEY; CDR2 reads SVGEGT. This CDR3 region has 12 residues. V lost 11 bases to trimming and J lost 4 bases; unmatched junction nucleotides: 5. CDR3 region: CAAGQGITEAFF. DNA of the CDR3: TGTGCCGCCGGACAGGGGATCACTGAAGCTTTCTTT.

This clonotype was seen ten or more times. This chain links TRBV10-1 with TRBJ2-2; 11 bases line up with TRBD2. Germline CDR1 reads WNHNN; CDR2 reads SYGVQD (reference sequence). The V and J ends lost 3 bases and 0 bases, in that order; junction bases with no gene match: 6. The CDR3 is made up of 18 amino acids. The CDR3 bases are TGCGCCAGCAGTGACCCGAAACTAGCGGGGGCGAACACCGGGGAGCTGTTTTTT. Protein: CASSDPKLAGANTGELFF.

This clonotype was seen repeatedly, ten times or more. This chain joins TRBV7-8 and TRBJ1-2; D gene ambiguous. CDR3 length: 16 amino acids. The germline V and J ends were trimmed by 5 bases and 6 bases, with 22 bases remaining between them. Per germline, CDR1 SGHVS and CDR2 FQNEAQ. CDR3 bases: TGTGCCAGCAGCAAGGCCCTGAGGGCAGACCTACATGGCTACACCTTC. It specifies CASSKALRADLHGYTF.

This clonotype was counted ten times or more. The rearrangement joins TRBV15 to TRBJ2-2; 11 bases align to TRBD2. The CDR3 spans 16 residues. Losses at the gene ends were 3 bases for V and 10 bases for J; bases not matched to a gene: 10. From germline, CDR1 is LNHNV and CDR2 YYDKDF (reference sequence). CDR3 sequence reads: CATSRTSGDAPEELFF. For the CDR3, the DNA is TGTGCCACCAGCAGGACTAGCGGGGACGCACCGGAGGAGCTGTTTTTT. The complete variable domain, with remaining parts taken from reference TRBV15 and TRBJ2-2, reads DAMVIQNPRYQVTQFGKPVTLSCSQTLNHNVMYWYQQKSSQAPKLLFHYYDKDFNNEADTPDNFQSRRPNTSFCFLDIRSPGLGDTAMYLCATSRTSGDAPEELFFGEGSRLTVL.

The table lists this clonotype with a few counts. The rearrangement links TRBV3-1 to TRBJ2-3, with D hard to call. This CDR3 contains 15 residues. Trimming left V 6 bases short and J 4 bases short, with 17 bases between. Germline V gene data show CDR1 as LGHDT and CDR2 as YNNKEL (reference sequence). The CDR3 region has the DNA TGTGCCAGCAGTTCTTCCCAGCCGGCTTCAGATACGCAGTATTTT. Protein sequence: CASSSSQPASDTQYF.

V and J are TRBV6-2 or TRBV6-3 and TRBJ2-5; 11 positions agree with TRBD2. CDR1 MNHEY and CDR2 SVGEGT come from the germline V gene. The CDR3 consists of 16 residues. Trimming took 6 bases from V and 5 from J; bases not matched to a gene: 11. CDR3 sequence reads: CASSRNSGGARETQYF. The CDR3 DNA reads as TGTGCCAGCAGCCGCAATAGCGGGGGGGCCCGTGAGACCCAGTACTTC.

This clonotype was found many times. The chain joins TRBV5-7 to TRBJ2-3, with D perhaps matching TRBD1 or TRBD2 (5 bases each). TRBV5-7 is identified as an open reading frame with a role that is uncertain. Deletions cut 7 bases from V and 8 bases from J, with 23 bases between. There are 15 residues in the CDR3. The CDR3 region is CASWGLAWGKGTQYF. The CDR3 DNA sequence: TGTGCCAGCTGGGGGTTGGCGTGGGGAAAAGGTACGCAGTATTTT.

This clonotype showed up many times. The CDR3: CASSRLSGAAEQYF. The CDR3 nucleotides are TGTGCCAGCAGCAGACTTAGCGGGGCCGCGGAGCAGTACTTC. V and J are TRBV28 and TRBJ2-7; 8 bases are shared with TRBD2. J was trimmed by 7 bases and V by 6 bases; bases with no gene match: 11. Germline CDR1 MDHEN, CDR2 SYDVKM. CDR3 length: 14 amino acids.

The V call is TRBV12-3 or TRBV12-4, the J call TRBJ1-2; the D is unclear. CDR3 size: 16 residues. Between the trimmed V and J ends, which lost 3 bases and 0 bases, there was a span of 14 bases. DNA for the CDR3: TGTGCCAGCAGTTTGTGGGCCCCACCACCTAACTATGGCTACACCTTC. It encodes CASSLWAPPPNYGYTF.

This clonotype was counted a single time. The chain couples TRBV5-1 to TRBJ2-1, with 9 positions matching TRBD2. The V segment lost 4 bases and the J segment 4 bases; nucleotides outside the gene matches: 9. Germline CDR1 is SGHRS and CDR2 is YFSETQ. The CDR3 loop spans 16 amino acids. CDR3 sequence (DNA): TGCGCCAGCAGCCTCCCCCGCGGGAGGGCTTACAATGAGCAGTTCTTC. Translation gives CASSLPRGRAYNEQFF.

This clonotype was observed at least ten times. V usage is TRBV6-1 and J usage is TRBJ2-3, with 8 bases aligning to TRBD2. V lost 6 bases, J lost 5 bases, and 7 bases stayed unmatched. Germline V gives CDR1 MNHNS, CDR2 SASEGT. The CDR3 is 14 amino acids. The CDR3: CASRETAGVDTQYF. The CDR3, as DNA: TGTGCCAGCAGAGAGACAGCGGGGGTAGATACGCAGTATTTT.

This rearrangement joins TRBV12-3 or TRBV12-4 to TRBJ2-7; a weak D match, TRBD2 (6 bases). The V end lost 6 bases, the J end lost 1 base, and 22 bases lay between the germline ends. This CDR3 comprises 17 residues. DNA for the CDR3: TGTGCCAGCAGCACCTTCGTCGGAGGGGCTTTATCCTACGAGCAGTACTTC. It encodes CASSTFVGGALSYEQYF.

This clonotype has only a few counts. This sequence joins TRBV20-1 and TRBJ1-4, with a possible D match to TRBD1 (6 bases). Between the trimmed V and J ends, which lost 2 bases and 8 bases, there was a span of 15 bases. CDR3 length equals 14 residues. Germline CDR1 and CDR2: DFQATT and SNEGSKA (reference sequence). Here the CDR3 reads CSARSTGKGEKLFF. DNA for the CDR3: TGCAGTGCTAGATCCACAGGGAAGGGAGAAAAACTGTTTTTT.

This clonotype was recorded many times. The chain is built from TRBV7-2 and TRBJ2-7; weak D call: TRBD1 (6 bases). The germline gives CDR1 SGHTA, CDR2 FQGNSA. V lost 4 bases and J 2 bases, leaving 15 bases between the germline ends. There are 15 residues in the CDR3. The CDR3 here is CASSYAADRTYEQYF. The CDR3 coding sequence is TGTGCCAGCAGCTACGCCGCCGACAGGACCTACGAGCAGTACTTC. The complete variable domain, with remaining parts taken from reference TRBV7-2 and TRBJ2-7, reads GAGVSQSPSNKVTEKGKDVELRCDPISGHTALYWYRQSLGQGLEFLIYFQGNSAPDKSGLPSDRFSAERTGGSVSTLTIQRTQQEDSAVYLCASSYAADRTYEQYFGPGTRLTVT.

The V gene is TRBV6-1, the J gene TRBJ2-5, with TRBD2 matching over 7 bases. V lost 6 bases and J lost 6; bases outside the gene matches: 7. Germline V CDR1 and CDR2: MNHNS, SASEGT. This CDR3 contains 13 residues. This CDR3 reads CASSPGRGQTQYF. The CDR3 coding sequence is TGTGCCAGCAGCCCAGGGAGGGGACAGACCCAGTACTTC.

In this sample, this clonotype turned up a few times. The chain recombines TRBV6-1 with TRBJ2-3; 8 bases align to TRBD2. CDR1 and CDR2 from the germline V gene are MNHNS and SASEGT. V dropped 2 bases and J dropped 4; count of bases not matched to a gene: 8. CDR3 length: 16 amino acids. CDR3 in DNA: TGTGCCAGCAGTGAATTTGCGGGGGGTCTTGCAGATACGCAGTATTTT. The encoded protein is CASSEFAGGLADTQYF.

This chain uses TRBV10-3 with TRBJ2-7, with 8 bases that match TRBD2. V trimming: 6 bases; J trimming: 0 bases; junction bases outside the gene matches: 7. Germline-derived CDR1 and CDR2 are ENHRY and SYGVKD. This CDR3 comprises 15 residues. CDR3 in amino acids: CAISPLGTSSYEQYF. The DNA of the CDR3 is TGTGCCATCAGCCCCTTGGGGACTAGCTCCTACGAGCAGTACTTC.

Comments on this clonotype: Just one base apart from a much larger clone, this may be a read error. The V and J genes are TRBV6-1 and TRBJ2-7; 7 nucleotides line up with TRBD1. This CDR3 spans 16 amino acids. Looked up from germline, CDR1 is MNHNS and CDR2 is SASEGT. With V trimmed by 4 bases and J by 0 bases, 9 bases remained unmatched. Here the CDR3 DNA reads TGTGCCAGCAGTGCGCTCGCGACAGGGAGCTCCTACGAGCAGTACTTC. Translating gives CASSALATGSSYEQYF.